Sequencing of this T cell receptor beta chain was carried out in a study of cytomegalovirus exposure and HLA in healthy donors. The PCR used 60 Vbeta and 13 Jbeta primers. Libraries were prepared by immunoSEQ multiplex PCR; TCRdb keeps only in-frame clonotypes and omits some of them. The sample lists roughly 140,000 clones, 75% to 80% occurring once. The sample was PBMCs. The TCR was taken from a man between 18 and 29 years old in good health and CMV-seronegative.

The CDR3 spells CASSYGTGNTEAFF. In nucleotides, the CDR3 is TGTGCCAGCAGTTATGGGACAGGGAACACTGAAGCTTTCTTT. The V call is TRBV7-9, the J call TRBJ1-1; 8 bases match TRBD1. The CDR3 sequence is 14 residues long. J was trimmed by 1 base and V by 6 bases; bases with no gene match: 4. Per the germline V gene, CDR1 is SEHNR and CDR2 is FQNEAQ (reference sequence).